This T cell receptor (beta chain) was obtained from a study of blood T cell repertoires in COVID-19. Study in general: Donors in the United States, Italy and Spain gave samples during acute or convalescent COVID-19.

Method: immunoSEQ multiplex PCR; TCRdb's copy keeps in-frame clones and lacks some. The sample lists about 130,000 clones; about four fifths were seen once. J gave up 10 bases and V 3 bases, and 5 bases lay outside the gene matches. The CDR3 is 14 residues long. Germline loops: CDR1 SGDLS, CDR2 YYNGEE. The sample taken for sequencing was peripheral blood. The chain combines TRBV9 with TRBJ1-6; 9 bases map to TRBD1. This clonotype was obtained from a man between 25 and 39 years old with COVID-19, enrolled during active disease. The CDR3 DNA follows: TGTGCCAGCAGCGCCCGGACAGGGGTATCACCCCTCCACTTT. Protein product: CASSARTGVSPLHF.